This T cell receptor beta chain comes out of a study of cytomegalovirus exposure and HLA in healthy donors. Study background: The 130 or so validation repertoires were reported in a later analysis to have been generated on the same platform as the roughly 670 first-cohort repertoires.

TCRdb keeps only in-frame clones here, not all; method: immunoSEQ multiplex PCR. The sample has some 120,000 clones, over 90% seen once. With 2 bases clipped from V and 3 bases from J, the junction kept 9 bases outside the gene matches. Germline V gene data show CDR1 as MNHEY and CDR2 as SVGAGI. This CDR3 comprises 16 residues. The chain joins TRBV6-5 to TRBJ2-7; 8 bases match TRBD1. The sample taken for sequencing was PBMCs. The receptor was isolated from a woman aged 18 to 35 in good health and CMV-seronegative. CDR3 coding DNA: TGTGCCAGCAGTTACGTACAGGGGGGCAATGGCTACGAGCAGTACTTC. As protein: CASSYVQGGNGYEQYF.